The source of this T cell receptor (beta chain) is a study of T cells in Graves' hyperthyroidism and ophthalmopathy (dated by TCRdb to about 2019). Concerning the study at large: Peripheral blood was collected at initial diagnosis, before any treatment. The paper describes TCR Vbeta CDR3 sequencing of around 140 peripheral blood samples, made up of about 40 ophthalmopathy patients, approximately 76 hyperthyroidism patients and 17 progressor patients. For training and testing, the 80 to 100 patients in the discovery cohort were randomly divided in a 7:3 ratio. Prospective prediction of ophthalmopathy was tested in an independent validation cohort consisting of 18 to 20 hyperthyroidism patients and around 16 patients who later progressed to ophthalmopathy. Once sampling was done, hyperthyroidism patients were given methimazole at a starting dose of 30 mg daily, whereas ophthalmopathy patients were given high-dose intravenous methylprednisolone. TCR V-J signatures able to tell the groups apart were searched for in a discovery cohort of 90 to 100 patients, of whom under 45 had Graves' ophthalmopathy and roughly 57 had stable Graves' hyperthyroidism. In about 6 Graves' hyperthyroidism patients, the study also compared T-cell repertoires from thyroid tissue with T-cell repertoires from blood. Beyond this particular receptor, the publication reports: A model built on a 13 V-J signature distinguished ophthalmopathy from stable hyperthyroidism, reaching approximately 89% sensitivity and 81.08% specificity in cross-validation and 80%/75% in testing. During validation, the model predicted progression to ophthalmopathy a median of around 7 months ahead of onset, with 70.59% sensitivity and roughly 72% specificity. Most expanded thyroid clonotypes (frequency above 0.001) were also detected in blood, suggesting blood repertoires may reflect thyroid immune responses. Sample size was not statistically predetermined, and investigators were not blinded to group allocation.

A patient counted as having stable Graves' hyperthyroidism if no progression to ophthalmopathy occurred over 18 months of follow-up. The hyperthyroidism patients were between 18 and 65 years old and newly diagnosed, with a disease duration of less than 2 months. Patients with uncontrolled infections, other autoimmune diseases, pregnancy or lactation were excluded. Diagnoses were established on the basis of clinical symptoms, serum thyroxine and TRAb, thyroid ultrasound, and orbital computed tomography. Ficoll-Paque density gradient centrifugation was used to isolate PBMCs from around 10 ml of fresh peripheral blood. Trizol reagent was used to extract total RNA, and RNA quality was then checked on an Agilent 2100 Bioanalyzer. Amplification of TCR beta CDR3 regions was carried out from RNA transcripts. A first-round RT-PCR of the TCR CDR3 used the HTBI primer set with the Qiagen OneStep RT-PCR kit. The libraries were constructed in a second round of multiplex PCR and then size-selected and purified. Sequencing of the libraries was done on an Illumina HiSeq2000 using paired-end 100 bp reads. On the study's bioinformatics: SOAPnuke was used to process the raw data, with reads discarded if the reads contained adapters or uncalled bases, had a mean Phred below 15, or lacked an exact constant-primer or identifier match. COPE v1.2.5 was used to merge high-quality paired reads, and clonotypes were defined as unique nucleotide sequences. Clonotypes were aligned to IMGT TRBV, TRBD and TRBJ reference segments using MiTCR v1.1. Only V-J combinations with frequency above 0.0001, covering approximately 99% of repertoires, were analysed. The TCS score was defined as F50 (clonal expansion) divided by E x V (chaos), with BLOSUM62-based TCRdist calculated between CDR3 peptides within each V-J. Welch's t-statistics and random forest reduced 500 to 550 V-J features to roughly 13, which were used in a naive Bayes classifier (R e1071). TCRdb trimmed the raw reads at Q25, called clones with MiXCR and kept productive beta chains. CDR3 protein duplicates are merged, each entry listing the most common genes and DNA. What appears here as the V and J calls and clone size reflects TCRdb's work, not the paper's. The sample table lists over 200,000 distinct CDR3 sequences, under 20% of them with a count of one. The top ten clones comprise approximately 50% of the sample.

V is shortened by 2 bases, J by 7 bases, and the region joining them spans 7 bases. The CDR3, cysteine through phenylalanine, is 12 amino acids long. Only CDR3 DNA remains: 36 bases, in frame from the first base. This clonotype has a handful of counts. It lacks a known antigen. No quality values exist for individual bases; no much larger clone is one base distant. The TCR sequence derives from a man aged 45-65 years with Graves' hyperthyroidism. The chain was built from TRBV12-3 or TRBV12-4 and TRBJ2-3, with the D call perhaps TRBD1 or TRBD2, as 5 bases match in each case. Sequenced input: blood. The base sequence is TGTGCCAGCAGTTTATGGGGGAATACGCAGTATTTT. This codes for CASSLWGNTQYF.